This paragraph covers one T cell receptor (beta chain) sequence. Both 60 Vbeta primers and 13 Jbeta primers went into the PCR. Profiling relied on immunoSEQ multiplex PCR, and the TCRdb table lists in-frame clones only, not all of them. Found here are about 35,000 clones, 80% of them singletons; the top ten hold approximately 5.6%. The data belong to a study of cytomegalovirus exposure and HLA in healthy donors. CDR1 SGDLS and CDR2 YYNGEE come from the germline V gene. The ends lost 3 bases at V and 3 bases at J; junction bases unmatched: 6. The CDR3 length is 15 residues. This chain joins TRBV9 and TRBJ2-3, with TRBD1 identical over 8 bases. This TCR was recovered from a male donor in good health and CMV-seronegative. Sequenced: PBMCs. The CDR3 protein is CASSASGGGTDTQYF. CDR3 bases: TGTGCCAGCAGCGCGTCAGGGGGCGGAACAGATACGCAGTATTTT. Full variable domain (remainder filled in from reference TRBV9 and TRBJ2-3): DSGVTQTPKHLITATGQRVTLRCSPRSGDLSVYWYQQSLDQGLQFLIQYYNGEERAKGNILERFSAQQFPDLHSELNLSSLELGDSALYFCASSASGGGTDTQYFGPGTRLTVL.